The rows below give T cell receptor beta chains drawn from one sample of a study of shared clonotypes between healthy human individuals. Produced via immunoSEQ multiplex PCR; TCRdb's table is partial and in-frame only. The profile shows 650,000 to 700,000 clones, about 92% of them singletons. Sequenced input: memory CD8+ T cells from PBMCs. The receptor source for this set is a man younger than 30 in good health. Some clones in this sample may be carry-over from other donors' samples. Each CDR3 is given with its conserved first and last residue. Each record gives: CDR3 DNA, CDR3 protein, V gene, D gene, clone size, J gene, CDR3 length. The D gene is left open where the match is weak. The listing skips clone size in some rows; elsewhere it reads once, few, many or a size class.

DNA: TGTGCCAGCAGCGTCGACCTAGGACTAGCGGATACCTACGAGCAGTACTTC
CDR3: CASSVDLGLADTYEQYF
V: TRBV11-1
D: TRBD2
size: .
J: TRBJ2-7
length: 17

DNA: TGTGCCATCAGTGCGGGGGGCTTGGACGAGCAGTACTTC
CDR3: CAISAGGLDEQYF
V: TRBV10-3
D: .
size: .
J: TRBJ2-7
length: 13

DNA: TGTGCCAGCAGTTCCCTGGACAGGGGGTACACCGGGGAGCTGTTTTTT
CDR3: CASSSLDRGYTGELFF
V: TRBV27
D: TRBD1
size: .
J: TRBJ2-2
length: 16

DNA: TGTGCCAGCAGTGGGCAGGGGCTGAATCAGCCCCAGCATTTT
CDR3: CASSGQGLNQPQHF
V: TRBV25-1
D: .
size: .
J: TRBJ1-5
length: 14

DNA: TGTGCCAGCAGTCTTGGGACAGGGTGGGGTGAGCAGTTCTTC
CDR3: CASSLGTGWGEQFF
V: TRBV27
D: TRBD1
size: .
J: TRBJ2-1
length: 14

DNA: TGTGCCAGCAGCTTCGCTGGACAAAGGTACGAGCAGTACTTC
CDR3: CASSFAGQRYEQYF
V: TRBV7-8
D: .
size: .
J: TRBJ2-7
length: 14

DNA: TGCGCCAGCAGCTTGGAGGGACGTAGCTCCTACGAGCAGTACTTC
CDR3: CASSLEGRSSYEQYF
V: TRBV5-1
D: .
size: .
J: TRBJ2-7
length: 15

DNA: TGCAGCGTTGAAGAAAGGGACCCGAGGGAGACCCAGTACTTC
CDR3: CSVEERDPRETQYF
V: TRBV29-1
D: .
size: .
J: TRBJ2-5
length: 14

DNA: TGTGCCAGCAGCCCAGGGACAGCTTACGAGCAGTACTTC
CDR3: CASSPGTAYEQYF
V: TRBV5-6
D: TRBD1
size: .
J: TRBJ2-7
length: 13

DNA: TGCGCCAGTCATCGGGGGACAGCGACTAATGAAAAACTGTTTTTT
CDR3: CASHRGTATNEKLFF
V: TRBV5-1
D: TRBD1
size: .
J: TRBJ1-4
length: 15

DNA: TGTGCCAGCAATCCGACGGGCAACTATGGCTACACCTTC
CDR3: CASNPTGNYGYTF
V: TRBV6-6
D: .
size: once
J: TRBJ1-2
length: 13

DNA: TGTGCCAGCAGTGAAGGTTGGGGGGAGGGCCCCTATAACAATGAGCAGTTCTTC
CDR3: CASSEGWGEGPYNNEQFF
V: TRBV6-1
D: TRBD2
size: .
J: TRBJ2-1
length: 18

DNA: TGTGCCAGCATCCCCGAGGAGGGAGGGAGGAACTATGGCTACACCTTC
CDR3: CASIPEEGGRNYGYTF
V: TRBV7-9
D: .
size: few
J: TRBJ1-2
length: 16

DNA: TGTGCCTGGAGTGTACGAACAGGGGGCGTCCGAGGGGGCTACACCTTC
CDR3: CAWSVRTGGVRGGYTF
V: TRBV30
D: TRBD1
size: .
J: TRBJ1-2
length: 16